This is a list of T cell receptor beta chains from one sample in a study of early T cells in non-severe SARS-CoV-2 infection. MiXCR, applied by TCRdb to the 5' RACE reads, yields one record per CDR3 protein. This sample has approximately 79,000 distinct CDR3 sequences, with about 13% found just once. Sample: whole blood. The receptors shown here come from an adult who was a healthcare worker with PCR-confirmed SARS-CoV-2 infection or an uninfected control (not recorded which). CDR3s include the opening cysteine and the closing phenylalanine or tryptophan. A D gene is named only where the DNA matches it firmly. Some rows have no size entry. The others give once, few or many, or a class for an expanded clone.

v_gene	abundance	j_gene	d_gene	CDR3aa	CDR3nt
TRBV11-2	-	TRBJ2-1	-	CASRPQGVSYNEQFF	TGTGCCAGCAGACCGCAAGGGGTCTCCTACAATGAGCAGTTCTTC
TRBV7-2	few	TRBJ2-7	TRBD1	CASNMPGQTYEQYF	TGTGCCAGCAACATGCCGGGACAGACCTACGAGCAGTACTTC
TRBV10-3	many	TRBJ2-3	TRBD1	CAISSLRRGQGTDTQYF	TGTGCCATCAGTTCACTTCGGAGGGGACAGGGAACAGATACGCAGTATTTT
TRBV12-3/TRBV12-4	many	TRBJ1-1	-	CASSSDTEAFF	TGTGCCAGCAGTTCGGACACTGAAGCTTTCTTT
TRBV6-4	many	TRBJ2-3	TRBD1	CASSDGQGADTQYF	TGTGCCAGCAGTGACGGACAGGGGGCAGATACGCAGTATTTT
TRBV29-1	-	TRBJ1-2	-	CSVGEGNYGYTF	TGCAGCGTTGGCGAGGGGAACTATGGCTACACCTTC
TRBV7-2	-	TRBJ1-2	-	CASSPHGGYGYTF	TGTGCCAGCAGTCCCCACGGGGGCTATGGCTACACCTTC
TRBV20-1	many	TRBJ1-4	-	CSASFPTTNEKLFF	TGCAGTGCTAGTTTTCCAACAACTAATGAAAAACTGTTTTTT
TRBV7-2	many	TRBJ1-5	-	CASSLQGGQPQHF	TGTGCCAGCAGCTTACAGGGAGGCCAGCCCCAGCATTTT
TRBV13	many	TRBJ2-7	TRBD1	CASSLRTGSSHEQYF	TGTGCCAGCAGCTTACGGACAGGGAGCAGTCACGAGCAGTACTTC
TRBV7-9	-	TRBJ2-7	-	CASSLDSPEQYF	TGTGCCAGCAGCTTAGACTCGCCCGAGCAGTACTTC
TRBV29-1	-	TRBJ2-2	-	CSAGDTGELFF	TGCAGCGCCGGGGACACCGGGGAGCTGTTTTTT
TRBV6-6	-	TRBJ2-7	-	CASRAHIERSEQYF	TGTGCCAGCAGAGCCCACATCGAACGTAGCGAGCAGTACTTC
TRBV12-5	many	TRBJ2-3	TRBD2	CASGFGGSVDTQYF	TGTGCTAGTGGTTTCGGCGGGAGTGTAGATACGCAGTATTTT
TRBV7-2	medium-sized	TRBJ1-2	TRBD1	CASSPRQGVGYTF	TGTGCCAGCAGCCCGAGGCAGGGGGTTGGCTACACCTTC
TRBV5-4	few	TRBJ2-3	TRBD2	CASSQGLDTDTQYF	TGTGCCAGCAGCCAGGGACTAGACACAGATACGCAGTATTTT
TRBV6-6	few	TRBJ1-5	-	CASRAKMVGAHQPQHF	TGTGCCAGCAGGGCGAAGATGGTGGGGGCGCATCAGCCCCAGCATTTT
TRBV20-1	few	TRBJ2-7	-	CSARLASSYEQYF	TGCAGTGCTAGATTGGCCTCCTCCTACGAGCAGTACTTC
TRBV11-2	-	TRBJ2-1	-	CASSFGWRSYNEQFF	TGTGCCAGCAGCTTCGGTTGGCGATCGTACAATGAGCAGTTCTTC
TRBV18	many	TRBJ2-1	-	CASSLYSQSSYNEQFF	TGTGCCAGCTCACTCTACTCACAAAGCTCCTACAATGAGCAGTTCTTC
TRBV5-5	many	TRBJ2-5	TRBD2	CASSFLRLASTETQYF	TGTGCCAGCAGCTTTCTACGACTAGCGTCTACAGAGACCCAGTACTTC
TRBV28	many	TRBJ2-3	TRBD2	CASSSPGREDTQYF	TGTGCCAGCAGTTCACCTGGGAGGGAAGATACGCAGTATTTT
TRBV2	many	TRBJ2-7	TRBD2	CASSGGGLAGAHSYEQYF	TGTGCCAGCAGTGGGGGCGGACTAGCGGGAGCCCACTCCTACGAGCAGTACTTC
TRBV6-6	-	TRBJ2-1	TRBD2	CASSPLFAGGYNEQFF	TGTGCCAGCAGTCCCCTCTTTGCGGGAGGCTACAATGAGCAGTTCTTC
TRBV20-1	-	TRBJ2-3	-	CSARDSAGYTDTQYF	TGCAGTGCTAGAGATTCAGCGGGTTACACAGATACGCAGTATTTT
TRBV4-3	-	TRBJ2-7	-	CASSQGRTAYEQYF	TGCGCCAGCAGCCAAGGAAGGACAGCCTACGAGCAGTACTTC
TRBV15	-	TRBJ2-3	TRBD1	CATSQRQGSTDTQYF	TGTGCCACCAGCCAACGACAGGGTAGCACAGATACGCAGTATTTT
TRBV29-1	few	TRBJ1-1	-	CSVAHGQTMNTEAFF	TGCAGCGTTGCTCACGGACAAACCATGAACACTGAAGCTTTCTTT